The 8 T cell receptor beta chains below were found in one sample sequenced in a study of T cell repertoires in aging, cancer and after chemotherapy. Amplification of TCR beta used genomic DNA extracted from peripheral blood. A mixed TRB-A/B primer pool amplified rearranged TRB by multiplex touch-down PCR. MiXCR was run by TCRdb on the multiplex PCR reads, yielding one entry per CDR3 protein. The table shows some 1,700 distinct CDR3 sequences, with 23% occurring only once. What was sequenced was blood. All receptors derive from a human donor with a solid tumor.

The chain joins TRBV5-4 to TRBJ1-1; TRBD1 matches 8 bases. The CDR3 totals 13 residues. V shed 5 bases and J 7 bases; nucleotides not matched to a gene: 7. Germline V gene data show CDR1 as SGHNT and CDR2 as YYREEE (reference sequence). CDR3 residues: CASSLGGTGEAFF. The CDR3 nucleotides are TGTGCCAGCAGTCTTGGGGGGACAGGTGAAGCTTTCTTT.

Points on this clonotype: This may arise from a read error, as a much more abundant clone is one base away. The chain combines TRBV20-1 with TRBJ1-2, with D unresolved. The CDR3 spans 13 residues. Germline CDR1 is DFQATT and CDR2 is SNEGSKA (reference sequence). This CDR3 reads CSARDATPRGNAF. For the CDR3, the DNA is TGCAGTGCTAGAGATGCGACTCCACGGGGTAACGCCTTC.

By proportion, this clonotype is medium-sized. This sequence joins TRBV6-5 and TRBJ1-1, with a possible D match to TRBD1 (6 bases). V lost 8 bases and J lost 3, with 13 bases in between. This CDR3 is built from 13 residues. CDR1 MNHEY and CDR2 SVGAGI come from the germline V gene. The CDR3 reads CASRVGGYTEAFF. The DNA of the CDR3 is TGTGCCAGCCGCGTAGGGGGGTACACTGAAGCTTTCTTT.

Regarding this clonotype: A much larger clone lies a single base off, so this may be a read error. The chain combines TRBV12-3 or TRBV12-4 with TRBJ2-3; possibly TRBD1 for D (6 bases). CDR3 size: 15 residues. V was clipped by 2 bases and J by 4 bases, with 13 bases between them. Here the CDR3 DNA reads TGTGCCAGCAGTTTAAGGCAGGGGAACCCAGATACGCAGTATTTT. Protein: CASSLRQGNPDTQYF.

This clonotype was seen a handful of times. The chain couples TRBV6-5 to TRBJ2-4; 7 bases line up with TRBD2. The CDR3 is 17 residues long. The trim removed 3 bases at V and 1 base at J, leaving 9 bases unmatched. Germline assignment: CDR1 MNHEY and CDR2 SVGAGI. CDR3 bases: TGTGCCAGCAGTTATTTATGGGGGGGGAGGGCCAAAAACATTCAGTACTTC. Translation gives CASSYLWGGRAKNIQYF.

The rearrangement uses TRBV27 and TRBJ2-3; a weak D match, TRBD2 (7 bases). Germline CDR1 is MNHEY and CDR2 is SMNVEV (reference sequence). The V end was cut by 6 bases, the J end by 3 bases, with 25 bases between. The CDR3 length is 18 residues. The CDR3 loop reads CASSEALMGGGRTDTQYF. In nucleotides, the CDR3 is TGTGCCAGCAGCGAGGCCCTTATGGGGGGGGGCCGAACAGATACGCAGTATTTT.

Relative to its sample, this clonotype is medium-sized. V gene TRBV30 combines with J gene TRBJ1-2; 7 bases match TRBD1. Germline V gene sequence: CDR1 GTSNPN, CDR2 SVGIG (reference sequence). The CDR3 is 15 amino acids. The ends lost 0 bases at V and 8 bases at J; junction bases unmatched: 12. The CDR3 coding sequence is TGTGCCTGGAGTGTACTAAAGGGGGCCGCGGGGGGCTACACCTTC. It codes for CAWSVLKGAAGGYTF.

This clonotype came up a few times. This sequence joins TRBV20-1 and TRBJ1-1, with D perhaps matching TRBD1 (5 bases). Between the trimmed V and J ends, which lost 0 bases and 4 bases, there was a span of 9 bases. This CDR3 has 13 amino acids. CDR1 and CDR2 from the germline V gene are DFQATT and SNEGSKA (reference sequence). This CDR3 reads CSARDRAGTEAFF. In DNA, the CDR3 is TGCAGTGCTAGAGACAGGGCTGGCACTGAAGCTTTCTTT.